This TCR beta chain stems from a study of cytomegalovirus exposure and HLA in healthy donors. Study as a whole: Most genotyped donors, 65% to 90% of some 400, had Caucasian-associated genetic ancestry.

The sample holds a few counts of this clone. Its antigen is not known. V gave up 5 bases and J gave up 2 bases; unmatched junction bases: 14. Germline CDR1 LGHNT, CDR2 FRNRAP. This CDR3 has 17 residues. General observations from the study: Across HLA loci, a later analysis found differing TCR association rates, with DRB1 most and HLA-C fewest. Earlier analysis yielded a pattern in which most TCR beta V segments were productive about 90% or about 30% of the time. The majority of TCR sequences were rare, yet some public TCRs appeared in many donors.

Primers: 60 Vbeta forward and 13 Jbeta reverse. The table came from immunoSEQ multiplex PCR; TCRdb's copy has only in-frame clones and leaves some out. The sample contains more than 150,000 clones, about 90% of which appear only once. The chain links TRBV12-5 to TRBJ2-7; 8 bases match TRBD1. The source material was PBMCs. This TCR was sampled from a girl in the first two years of life in good health and CMV-seronegative. Here the CDR3 DNA reads TGTGCTAGTGGTATCGAGGTCCGGGACAGGTTTGCCTACGAGCAGTACTTC. Translating it yields CASGIEVRDRFAYEQYF.